A selection of T cell receptor beta chains follows, all from one sample in a study of beta chain features in type 1 diabetes. Repertoires were generated with immunoSEQ multiplex PCR, while TCRdb's copy carries only in-frame clones and drops some. Altogether hundreds of thousands of clones are present, around 13% being singletons, with the ten largest covering roughly 0.017%. The sequenced sample consisted of naive CD4+ T cells from blood. These receptors all come from a man between 18 and 35 years old in good health. CDR3s include the opening cysteine and the closing phenylalanine or tryptophan. A D gene is named only where the DNA matches it firmly. Size tells how often a clone was seen (once, few, many) or the class of an expanded clone, and some rows leave it out.

D: NA
V: TRBV7-3
J: TRBJ1-6
size: NA
CDR3: CASSSTGGSSPLHF
DNA: TGTGCCAGCAGCTCTACCGGAGGGTCCTCACCCCTCCACTTT

D: TRBD2
V: TRBV7-9
J: TRBJ2-3
size: NA
CDR3: CASSRSGVTDTQYF
DNA: TGTGCCAGCAGTCGTAGCGGGGTCACAGATACGCAGTATTTT

D: NA
V: TRBV28
J: TRBJ1-5
size: NA
CDR3: CASSFRLTVSNQPQHF
DNA: TGTGCCAGCAGTTTCAGACTGACAGTTAGCAATCAGCCCCAGCATTTT

D: TRBD1
V: TRBV10-3
J: TRBJ1-2
size: few
CDR3: CAISGGTGSYGYTF
DNA: TGTGCCATCAGTGGAGGGACAGGCTCCTATGGCTACACCTTC

D: NA
V: TRBV7-2
J: TRBJ2-3
size: few
CDR3: CASRTVGADTQYF
DNA: TGTGCCAGCAGAACGGTCGGGGCAGATACGCAGTATTTT

D: TRBD1
V: TRBV2
J: TRBJ1-5
size: NA
CDR3: CASSQGAWNQPQHF
DNA: TGTGCCAGCAGTCAGGGGGCTTGGAATCAGCCCCAGCATTTT

D: NA
V: TRBV18
J: TRBJ2-7
size: NA
CDR3: CASSPTSGPYEQYF
DNA: TGTGCCAGCTCACCGACAAGCGGACCTTACGAGCAGTACTTC

D: NA
V: TRBV4-3
J: TRBJ1-2
size: NA
CDR3: CASSQAYLGDGYTF
DNA: TGCGCCAGCAGCCAAGCATACCTAGGGGATGGCTACACCTTC

D: TRBD1
V: TRBV15
J: TRBJ1-2
size: many
CDR3: CATSRDQRTGSKGYTF
DNA: TGTGCCACCAGCAGAGATCAGCGGACAGGGTCTAAGGGCTACACCTTC

D: TRBD2
V: TRBV11-1
J: TRBJ2-7
size: NA
CDR3: CASKDPTSAITYEQYF
DNA: TGTGCCAGCAAAGACCCGACTAGCGCCATTACCTACGAGCAGTACTTC

D: TRBD1
V: TRBV15
J: TRBJ1-1
size: few
CDR3: CATEIDRGGTEAFF
DNA: TGTGCCACCGAAATCGACAGGGGAGGCACTGAAGCTTTCTTT

D: NA
V: TRBV7-2
J: TRBJ1-2
size: NA
CDR3: CASSTNAGYDYGYTF
DNA: TGTGCCAGCAGCACAAACGCCGGGTATGACTATGGCTACACCTTC

D: NA
V: TRBV2
J: TRBJ2-1
size: NA
CDR3: CASSREGYNEQFF
DNA: TGTGCCAGCAGTCGAGAGGGCTACAATGAGCAGTTCTTC

D: TRBD2
V: TRBV5-1
J: TRBJ2-7
size: NA
CDR3: CASSLGGTSGSYEQYF
DNA: TGCGCCAGCAGCTTGGGGGGGACTAGCGGCTCCTACGAGCAGTACTTC

D: TRBD2
V: TRBV25-1
J: TRBJ2-5
size: NA
CDR3: CASSEFGLAGGETQYF
DNA: TGTGCCAGCAGTGAATTCGGATTAGCGGGAGGTGAGACCCAGTACTTC

D: TRBD2
V: TRBV5-1
J: TRBJ2-3
size: NA
CDR3: CASSRISGGAITDTQYF
DNA: TGCGCCAGCAGCCGGATAAGCGGGGGGGCCATCACAGATACGCAGTATTTT

D: NA
V: TRBV9
J: TRBJ2-2
size: few
CDR3: CASSAGVAGELFF
DNA: TGTGCCAGCAGCGCAGGGGTAGCCGGGGAGCTGTTTTTT

D: NA
V: TRBV28
J: TRBJ2-1
size: few
CDR3: CASSQPGPREDEQFF
DNA: TGTGCCAGCAGCCAACCGGGCCCCCGGGAAGATGAGCAGTTCTTC

D: TRBD1
V: TRBV5-4
J: TRBJ2-7
size: NA
CDR3: CASSLAPLGQGANEQYF
DNA: TGTGCCAGCAGCTTGGCCCCATTGGGACAGGGGGCGAACGAGCAGTACTTC

D: TRBD1
V: TRBV25-1
J: TRBJ2-7
size: few
CDR3: CASSETGSSYEQYF
DNA: TGTGCCAGCAGTGAGACAGGGAGCTCCTACGAGCAGTACTTC

D: TRBD2
V: TRBV27
J: TRBJ2-7
size: NA
CDR3: CASSFSRGGTYEQYF
DNA: TGTGCCAGCAGTTTCTCTCGGGGGGGAACCTACGAGCAGTACTTC

D: TRBD2
V: TRBV28
J: TRBJ2-3
size: NA
CDR3: CASLIAGESTDTQYF
DNA: TGTGCCAGCCTCATAGCGGGGGAAAGCACAGATACGCAGTATTTT

D: NA
V: TRBV7-2
J: TRBJ1-3
size: few
CDR3: CASSRGHPSGNTIYF
DNA: TGTGCCAGCAGCCGCGGACATCCCTCTGGAAACACCATATATTTT

D: NA
V: TRBV5-4
J: TRBJ2-3
size: NA
CDR3: CASSPGLSTDTQYF
DNA: TGTGCCAGCAGCCCCGGACTCAGCACAGATACGCAGTATTTT

D: NA
V: TRBV5-1
J: TRBJ2-7
size: NA
CDR3: CASSLNSHFTYEQYF
DNA: TGCGCCAGCAGCTTGAACAGTCACTTTACCTACGAGCAGTACTTC

D: NA
V: TRBV7-9
J: TRBJ2-7
size: NA
CDR3: CASSLSAGTYEQYF
DNA: TGTGCCAGCAGCCTATCGGCAGGGACCTACGAGCAGTACTTC

D: NA
V: TRBV10-3
J: TRBJ2-3
size: NA
CDR3: CAISLRTDTQYF
DNA: TGTGCCATCAGCCTACGCACAGATACGCAGTATTTT

D: TRBD2
V: TRBV7-2
J: TRBJ2-3
size: NA
CDR3: CASSSGTRDLNTQYF
DNA: TGTGCCAGCAGCTCCGGGACTAGGGATCTGAATACGCAGTATTTT

D: NA
V: TRBV28
J: TRBJ2-1
size: few
CDR3: CASKYSELYNEQFF
DNA: TGTGCCAGCAAGTATAGCGAGCTCTACAATGAGCAGTTCTTC

D: NA
V: TRBV7-8
J: TRBJ1-1
size: few
CDR3: CASSRSYTEAFF
DNA: TGTGCCAGCAGCCGGAGCTATACTGAAGCTTTCTTT

D: TRBD1
V: TRBV6-4
J: TRBJ2-3
size: NA
CDR3: CASSDSATGAGRDTQYF
DNA: TGTGCCAGCAGTGACTCAGCGACAGGGGCCGGTAGGGATACGCAGTATTTT

D: NA
V: TRBV4-2
J: TRBJ2-2
size: NA
CDR3: CASSQEYATGELFF
DNA: TGTGCCAGCAGCCAAGAATACGCGACCGGGGAGCTGTTTTTT

D: TRBD1
V: TRBV4-3
J: TRBJ2-3
size: NA
CDR3: CASSQDGGQVHRDTQYF
DNA: TGCGCCAGCAGCCAAGATGGGGGACAGGTTCACAGGGATACGCAGTATTTT

D: NA
V: TRBV14
J: TRBJ1-1
size: NA
CDR3: CASSQQFTEAFF
DNA: TGTGCCAGCAGCCAACAGTTCACTGAAGCTTTCTTT

D: TRBD1
V: TRBV5-1
J: TRBJ1-1
size: NA
CDR3: CASSYPRRGTGVTEAFF
DNA: TGCGCCAGCAGCTACCCACGGCGTGGGACAGGGGTCACTGAAGCTTTCTTT

D: TRBD2
V: TRBV7-2
J: TRBJ2-7
size: few
CDR3: CASSFGLDKVYEQYF
DNA: TGTGCCAGCAGCTTCGGACTAGATAAGGTGTACGAGCAGTACTTC

D: NA
V: TRBV4-3
J: TRBJ2-1
size: NA
CDR3: CASSQGGSPYNEQFF
DNA: TGCGCCAGCAGCCAAGGGGGCTCCCCCTACAATGAGCAGTTCTTC

D: NA
V: TRBV4-2
J: TRBJ1-2
size: many
CDR3: CASSQDGGVGYTF
DNA: TGTGCCAGCAGCCAAGATGGCGGGGTAGGCTACACCTTC

D: NA
V: TRBV10-3
J: TRBJ2-3
size: few
CDR3: CAISGDRSRDTQYF
DNA: TGTGCCATCAGTGGCGACAGATCACGAGATACGCAGTATTTT

D: NA
V: TRBV5-5
J: TRBJ2-3
size: NA
CDR3: CASSHGTLDSRDTQYF
DNA: TGTGCCAGCAGCCACGGGACATTAGACTCCAGGGATACGCAGTATTTT

D: NA
V: TRBV19
J: TRBJ1-5
size: NA
CDR3: CASSGPTSNQPQHF
DNA: TGTGCCAGTAGTGGGCCTACTAGCAATCAGCCCCAGCATTTT

D: NA
V: TRBV6-5
J: TRBJ2-5
size: few
CDR3: CASRTGSETQYF
DNA: TGTGCCAGCAGGACGGGGTCGGAGACCCAGTACTTC

D: NA
V: TRBV9
J: TRBJ2-3
size: NA
CDR3: CASSVERTGKTQYF
DNA: TGTGCCAGCAGCGTAGAACGGACTGGGAAAACGCAGTATTTT

D: NA
V: TRBV28
J: TRBJ1-6
size: NA
CDR3: CASSLQGYYSPLHF
DNA: TGTGCCAGCAGCCTACAGGGATACTATTCACCCCTCCACTTT

D: TRBD2
V: TRBV6-5
J: TRBJ2-5
size: NA
CDR3: CASSYRAGVRQETQYF
DNA: TGTGCCAGCAGTTACCGGGCGGGGGTGAGGCAAGAGACCCAGTACTTC

D: NA
V: TRBV4-3
J: TRBJ2-5
size: NA
CDR3: CASSHRHLRSETQYF
DNA: TGCGCCAGCAGCCATCGACACCTCAGGTCAGAGACCCAGTACTTC